Listed here are 3 T cell receptor beta chains from one sample, sequenced in a study of blood T cell repertoires in COVID-19 (dated by TCRdb to the early 2020s). Library preparation was by the immunoSEQ multiplex PCR assay. This is the immuneACCESS table as TCRdb keeps it, with only in-frame sequences that have V and J called. A part of the clones is gone; compared with another copy, unresolved V genes explain less than half, and the rest is unexplained. Across this sample there are about 58,000 clones, with over 75% seen only once. The top ten clones comprise 4% to 5.5% of the sample. The source material was peripheral blood. These receptors originate from a man aged 35-49 years with active COVID-19.

This chain connects TRBV18 to TRBJ2-3; the match to TRBD2 covers 7 bases. Germline V CDR1 and CDR2: KGHSH, LQKENI. This CDR3 is 18 amino acids long. The trim removed 8 bases at V and 1 base at J, leaving 18 bases unmatched. CDR3 protein: CASDPRGGRPFGTDTQYF. The CDR3 coding sequence is TGTGCCAGCGACCCTCGAGGCGGGAGACCCTTTGGCACAGATACGCAGTATTTT.

This clone showed up just once. The J gene is TRBJ1-5, the V gene TRBV6-5, with a weak D call TRBD1 (6 bases). Trimming cost V 6 bases and J 3 bases, with 9 bases left between them. The CDR3 contains 13 residues. Germline V gives CDR1 MNHEY, CDR2 SVGAGI. The CDR3 reads CASRGGLNQPQHF. The CDR3 nucleotides are TGTGCCAGCAGGGGGGGGCTCAATCAGCCCCAGCATTTT.

The genes are TRBV28 and TRBJ2-7, with 10 nucleotides matching TRBD1. The V and J ends lost 6 bases and 6 bases, in that order; junction bases with no gene match: 5. The CDR3 loop spans 13 amino acids. Germline V gene sequence: CDR1 MDHEN, CDR2 SYDVKM. Here the CDR3 reads CASRRTGGGEQYF. The CDR3 nucleotides are TGTGCCAGCAGGCGGACAGGGGGAGGCGAGCAGTACTTC.